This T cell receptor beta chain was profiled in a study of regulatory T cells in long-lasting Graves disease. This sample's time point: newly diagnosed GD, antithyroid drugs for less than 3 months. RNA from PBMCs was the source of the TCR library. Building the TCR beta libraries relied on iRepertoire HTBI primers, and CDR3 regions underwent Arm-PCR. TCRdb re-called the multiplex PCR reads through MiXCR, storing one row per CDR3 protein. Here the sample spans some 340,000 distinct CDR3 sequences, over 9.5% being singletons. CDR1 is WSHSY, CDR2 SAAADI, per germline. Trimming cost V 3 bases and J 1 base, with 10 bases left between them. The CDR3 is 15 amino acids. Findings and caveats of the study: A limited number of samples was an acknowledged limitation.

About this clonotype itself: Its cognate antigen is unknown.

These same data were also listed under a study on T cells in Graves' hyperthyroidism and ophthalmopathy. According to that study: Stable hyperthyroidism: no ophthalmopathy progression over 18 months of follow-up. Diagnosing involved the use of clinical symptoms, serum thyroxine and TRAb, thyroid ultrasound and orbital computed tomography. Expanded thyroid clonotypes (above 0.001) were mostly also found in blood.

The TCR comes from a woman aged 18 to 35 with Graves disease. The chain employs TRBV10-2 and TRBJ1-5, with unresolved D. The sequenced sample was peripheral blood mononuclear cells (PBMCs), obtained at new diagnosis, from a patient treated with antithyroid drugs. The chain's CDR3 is CASSETGLSNQPQHF. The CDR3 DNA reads TGCGCCAGCAGTGAAACGGGATTGAGCAATCAGCCCCAGCATTTT.